The clone carrying this T cell receptor (beta chain) came up a few times. Its antigen is still unknown. The V gene's germline CDR1 is LGHDT and CDR2 YNNKEL (reference sequence). CDR3 length equals 13 residues. V was clipped by 1 base and J by 7 bases; unmatched bases: 4. This sample was included in a study of Graves' ophthalmopathy and Graves' hyperthyroidism. The study's findings and limits: Cross-validated, the 13-signature model showed 87.88%/81.08% sensitivity/specificity, and 80%/75% in the test set.

Amplifying from RNA transcripts, the study obtained TCR beta CDR3 regions. Following a first-round RT-PCR that used HTBI primers, a second-round multiplex PCR was carried out. TCRdb fed the multiplex PCR reads into MiXCR, producing one record per CDR3 protein. The table shows hundreds of thousands of distinct CDR3 sequences, with around a fifth occurring only once. This receptor was taken from a woman aged 18 to 35 with stable Graves' hyperthyroidism. Material: peripheral blood. The chain combines TRBV3-1 with TRBJ2-7; TRBD2 matches 7 bases. The CDR3 loop reads CASSQGLGLEQYF. CDR3 bases: TGTGCCAGCAGCCAAGGTTTGGGACTAGAGCAGTACTTC.